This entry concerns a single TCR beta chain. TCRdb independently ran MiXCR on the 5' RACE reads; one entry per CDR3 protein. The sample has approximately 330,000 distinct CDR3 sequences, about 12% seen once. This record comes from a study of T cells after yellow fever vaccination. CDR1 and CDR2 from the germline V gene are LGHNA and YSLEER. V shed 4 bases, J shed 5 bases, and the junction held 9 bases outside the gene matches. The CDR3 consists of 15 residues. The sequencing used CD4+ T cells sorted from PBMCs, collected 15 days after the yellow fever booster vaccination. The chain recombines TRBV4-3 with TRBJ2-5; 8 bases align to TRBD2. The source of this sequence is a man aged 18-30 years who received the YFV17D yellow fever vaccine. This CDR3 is CASSRELAVVETQYF. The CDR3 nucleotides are TGCGCCAGCAGCCGAGAACTAGCGGTAGTGGAGACCCAGTACTTC.